The rows below give T cell receptor beta chains drawn from one sample of a study of shared clonotypes between healthy human individuals. The table came from immunoSEQ multiplex PCR; TCRdb's copy has only in-frame clones and leaves some out. The sample contains some 2 million clones, around 95% of which appear only once. The specimen sequenced was naive CD4+ T cells sorted from blood. These receptors all stem from a man between 18 and 35 years old in good health. Both conserved end residues are part of each CDR3. A D gene is named only where the DNA matches it firmly. Clone sizes are given selectively: once, few, many, or a class where the clone is expanded.

j_call: TRBJ1-6; d_call: TRBD1; clone_size: -; v_call: TRBV13; cdr3_length: 16; cdr3_aa: CASSLGLGTDNSPLHF; cdr3_nt: TGTGCCAGCAGCTTAGGCCTGGGGACAGATAATTCACCCCTCCACTTT
j_call: TRBJ1-2; d_call: TRBD1; clone_size: -; v_call: TRBV2; cdr3_length: 15; cdr3_aa: CASSGEGQANYGYTF; cdr3_nt: TGTGCCAGCAGCGGAGAGGGACAGGCTAACTATGGCTACACCTTC
j_call: TRBJ1-2; d_call: -; clone_size: -; v_call: TRBV5-1; cdr3_length: 12; cdr3_aa: CASSFGSFGYTF; cdr3_nt: TGCGCCAGCAGCTTCGGATCTTTTGGCTACACCTTC
j_call: TRBJ2-1; d_call: TRBD2; clone_size: once; v_call: TRBV7-2; cdr3_length: 15; cdr3_aa: CASSVAGVSYNEQFF; cdr3_nt: TGTGCCAGCAGCGTAGCGGGAGTCTCCTACAATGAGCAGTTCTTC
j_call: TRBJ2-7; d_call: -; clone_size: -; v_call: TRBV5-1; cdr3_length: 14; cdr3_aa: CASSSNPTEYEQYF; cdr3_nt: TGCGCCAGCAGCTCGAACCCAACAGAATACGAGCAGTACTTC
j_call: TRBJ2-3; d_call: TRBD2; clone_size: once; v_call: TRBV6-6; cdr3_length: 13; cdr3_aa: CASALAETDTQYF; cdr3_nt: TGTGCCAGCGCACTAGCGGAGACAGATACGCAGTATTTT
j_call: TRBJ2-7; d_call: -; clone_size: -; v_call: TRBV4-1; cdr3_length: 14; cdr3_aa: CASSQDPRDYEQYF; cdr3_nt: TGCGCCAGCAGCCAAGATCCCAGGGACTACGAGCAGTACTTC
j_call: TRBJ2-7; d_call: TRBD2; clone_size: -; v_call: TRBV6-4; cdr3_length: 17; cdr3_aa: CASSYDHSGGVPYEQYF; cdr3_nt: TGTGCCAGCAGTTATGATCATAGCGGGGGCGTGCCCTACGAGCAGTACTTC
j_call: TRBJ2-1; d_call: TRBD2; clone_size: -; v_call: TRBV11-2; cdr3_length: 14; cdr3_aa: CASSFSSGVDEQFF; cdr3_nt: TGTGCCAGCAGCTTTTCTAGCGGGGTTGATGAGCAGTTCTTC
j_call: TRBJ2-5; d_call: TRBD1; clone_size: -; v_call: TRBV5-1; cdr3_length: 14; cdr3_aa: CASFLQGAEETQYF; cdr3_nt: TGCGCCAGCTTTTTACAGGGGGCTGAAGAGACCCAGTACTTC
j_call: TRBJ2-1; d_call: -; clone_size: -; v_call: TRBV6-6; cdr3_length: 14; cdr3_aa: CASKVRDADNEQFF; cdr3_nt: TGTGCCAGCAAGGTCCGGGACGCCGACAATGAGCAGTTCTTC
j_call: TRBJ2-2; d_call: -; clone_size: -; v_call: TRBV9; cdr3_length: 13; cdr3_aa: CASSVGGVGELFF; cdr3_nt: TGTGCCAGCAGCGTAGGAGGGGTCGGGGAGCTGTTTTTT
j_call: TRBJ2-7; d_call: TRBD1; clone_size: -; v_call: TRBV5-1; cdr3_length: 15; cdr3_aa: CASSLTGTGSYEQYF; cdr3_nt: TGCGCCAGCAGCCTCACCGGGACAGGTTCCTACGAGCAGTACTTC
j_call: TRBJ1-1; d_call: -; clone_size: -; v_call: TRBV30; cdr3_length: 17; cdr3_aa: CAWSEVGSTAMNTEAFF; cdr3_nt: TGTGCCTGGAGTGAGGTCGGCAGCACGGCCATGAACACTGAAGCTTTCTTT
j_call: TRBJ2-3; d_call: TRBD2; clone_size: once; v_call: TRBV7-9; cdr3_length: 17; cdr3_aa: CASSLASGVSSTDTQYF; cdr3_nt: TGTGCCAGCAGCTTGGCTAGCGGGGTGTCTAGCACAGATACGCAGTATTTT
j_call: TRBJ2-2; d_call: -; clone_size: -; v_call: TRBV5-1; cdr3_length: 15; cdr3_aa: CASSLTGVGTGELFF; cdr3_nt: TGCGCCAGCAGCTTGACCGGTGTAGGCACCGGGGAGCTGTTTTTT
j_call: TRBJ2-3; d_call: TRBD1; clone_size: -; v_call: TRBV5-1; cdr3_length: 16; cdr3_aa: CASHSKGALSTDTQYF; cdr3_nt: TGCGCCAGCCACTCTAAGGGGGCCCTTAGCACAGATACGCAGTATTTT
j_call: TRBJ2-7; d_call: TRBD1; clone_size: -; v_call: TRBV30; cdr3_length: 16; cdr3_aa: CAWSGIPGQGEREQYF; cdr3_nt: TGTGCCTGGAGTGGAATTCCGGGACAGGGGGAACGCGAGCAGTACTTC
j_call: TRBJ2-1; d_call: -; clone_size: -; v_call: TRBV7-9; cdr3_length: 11; cdr3_aa: CASAIGYEQFF; cdr3_nt: TGTGCCAGCGCTATAGGTTATGAGCAGTTCTTC
j_call: TRBJ2-7; d_call: -; clone_size: once; v_call: TRBV6-5; cdr3_length: 14; cdr3_aa: CASSYSERSYEQYF; cdr3_nt: TGTGCCAGCAGTTACTCGGAGCGGAGCTACGAGCAGTACTTC
j_call: TRBJ1-1; d_call: -; clone_size: -; v_call: TRBV6-5; cdr3_length: 14; cdr3_aa: CASSSGGRNTEAFF; cdr3_nt: TGTGCCAGCAGTTCGGGGGGCCGGAACACTGAAGCTTTCTTT
j_call: TRBJ2-5; d_call: -; clone_size: -; v_call: TRBV10-3; cdr3_length: 14; cdr3_aa: CAIRDGAAQETQYF; cdr3_nt: TGTGCCATTCGTGACGGGGCAGCACAAGAGACCCAGTACTTC
j_call: TRBJ1-4; d_call: TRBD1; clone_size: -; v_call: TRBV4-3; cdr3_length: 15; cdr3_aa: CASSQVGTGNEKLFF; cdr3_nt: TGCGCCAGCAGCCAGGTCGGGACAGGGAATGAAAAACTGTTTTTT